The table lists the clone carrying this TCR beta chain with a few counts. The antigen is not known. This entry comes from a study of T cells in Graves' hyperthyroidism and ophthalmopathy. Study-wide results and limits: Using 13 V-J features, a model discriminated ophthalmopathy from stable hyperthyroidism.

Germline-derived CDR1 and CDR2 are KGHSH and LQKENI. Trimming cost V 5 bases and J 8 bases; bases outside gene matches: 10. CDR3 size: 15 residues. TCR beta CDR3 sequences were amplified from RNA transcripts. The HTBI primer set drove a first-round RT-PCR of the TCR CDR3. MiXCR, applied by TCRdb to the multiplex PCR reads, yields one record per CDR3 protein. This table has around 600,000 distinct CDR3 sequences, more than 15% appearing once. The V and J genes are TRBV18 and TRBJ1-4; 8 positions agree with TRBD1. The TCR sequence derives from a woman aged 25 to 39 with Graves' hyperthyroidism. The sample comprised blood. CDR3 DNA sequence: TGTGCCAGCTCAGCGAGACAGGGGAGCTGGGAAAAACTGTTTTTT. Protein sequence: CASSARQGSWEKLFF.